Listed below are T cell receptor beta chains from one sample, sequenced in a study of lung T cells in sarcoidosis with Löfgren's syndrome. Via MiXCR, TCRdb re-called the reads, giving one row per CDR3 protein. The sample contains about 21,000 distinct CDR3 sequences, roughly 20% of which appear only once. Sequenced: CD4+ T cells from PBMCs. The origin of the receptors is a human donor with sarcoidosis (Löfgren's syndrome or another form), or a control subject (not recorded which). Both conserved end residues are part of each CDR3. Where a row states a size, it is once, few, many or the class of an expanded clone; other rows omit it.

j_gene: TRBJ2-1; v_gene: TRBV29-1; abundance: many; len: 13; CDR3aa: CSVDAAGDPKQFF
j_gene: TRBJ2-1; v_gene: TRBV6-1; abundance: NA; len: 15; CDR3aa: CDSRVGLAGHNGQFF
j_gene: TRBJ2-6; v_gene: TRBV20-1; abundance: many; len: 17; CDR3aa: CSASGGRVNSGANVLTF
j_gene: TRBJ2-1; v_gene: TRBV7-7; abundance: many; len: 13; CDR3aa: CASSLAGDHEQFF
j_gene: TRBJ1-3; v_gene: TRBV6-1; abundance: medium-sized; len: 15; CDR3aa: CASSYQGISGNTIYF
j_gene: TRBJ2-1; v_gene: TRBV4-3; abundance: many; len: 15; CDR3aa: CASSQDARVGDEQFF
j_gene: TRBJ2-3; v_gene: TRBV29-1; abundance: once; len: 14; CDR3aa: CSVQQRAVTDTHYF
j_gene: TRBJ2-7; v_gene: TRBV2; abundance: many; len: 15; CDR3aa: CASSGGLAYSYEQYF
j_gene: TRBJ2-3; v_gene: TRBV6-1; abundance: once; len: 16; CDR3aa: CASPTGTWDITDTQYF
j_gene: TRBJ2-1; v_gene: TRBV28; abundance: many; len: 15; CDR3aa: CASSFPGASYNEQFF
j_gene: TRBJ2-7; v_gene: TRBV6-2/TRBV6-3; abundance: many; len: 16; CDR3aa: CASSFSPGQPSYEQYF
j_gene: TRBJ1-1; v_gene: TRBV28; abundance: NA; len: 18; CDR3aa: CASSPFGPVTGSNTEAFF
j_gene: TRBJ2-1; v_gene: TRBV5-1; abundance: NA; len: 15; CDR3aa: CASSRNRGPLNEQFF
j_gene: TRBJ1-1; v_gene: TRBV28; abundance: medium-sized; len: 16; CDR3aa: CASSSPGTGMNTEAFF
j_gene: TRBJ2-3; v_gene: TRBV6-1; abundance: NA; len: 10; CDR3aa: CASSTDTQYF
j_gene: TRBJ1-1; v_gene: TRBV5-1; abundance: many; len: 14; CDR3aa: CASTLGRADTEAFF
j_gene: TRBJ2-5; v_gene: TRBV20-1; abundance: medium-sized; len: 17; CDR3aa: CSARGTTLTGDSVTQYF
j_gene: TRBJ1-5; v_gene: TRBV6-2/TRBV6-3; abundance: medium-sized; len: 13; CDR3aa: CASSSSREGPQHF
j_gene: TRBJ2-7; v_gene: TRBV20-1; abundance: NA; len: 11; CDR3aa: CSASFVDEQYF
j_gene: TRBJ2-1; v_gene: TRBV11-2; abundance: many; len: 16; CDR3aa: CASRRSSGGSGNEQFF